This TCR beta chain was sequenced in a study of regulatory T cells in long-lasting Graves disease. Study observations and caveats: Thyroid tissue went unstudied; only peripheral blood was examined. New patients shared 800 to 1,000 public clonotypes, and persistent patients shared more, with under 3,000.

The ends were cut back, 0 bases at V and 7 bases at J, with 12 bases in the middle. CDR3 length: 14 amino acids. CDR1 LNHDA and CDR2 SQIVND come from the germline V gene (reference sequence). Library construction for TCR beta used iRepertoire HTBI primers and Arm-PCR of CDR3 regions. TCRdb itself ran the multiplex PCR reads through MiXCR, one entry per CDR3 protein. The sample holds 420,000 or so distinct CDR3 sequences, around 20% seen once. As regards this clonotype: What it binds is unknown.

Regarding time point: persistent/refractory GD, antithyroid drugs over 5 years with positive TRAb. There was RNA extracted from PBMCs, and the TCR library was made from it. In this cohort, patients came from an endocrinology department located in Xi'an, China. The TCR sequence derives from a female donor with Graves disease. The source material was peripheral blood mononuclear cells (PBMCs), sampled when the disease was refractory, from a patient treated with antithyroid drugs. This chain connects TRBV19 to TRBJ1-2; D gene unclear. CDR3 loop: CASSIDALVGGYTF. CDR3 DNA sequence: TGTGCCAGTAGTATAGATGCTCTAGTAGGTGGCTACACCTTC.